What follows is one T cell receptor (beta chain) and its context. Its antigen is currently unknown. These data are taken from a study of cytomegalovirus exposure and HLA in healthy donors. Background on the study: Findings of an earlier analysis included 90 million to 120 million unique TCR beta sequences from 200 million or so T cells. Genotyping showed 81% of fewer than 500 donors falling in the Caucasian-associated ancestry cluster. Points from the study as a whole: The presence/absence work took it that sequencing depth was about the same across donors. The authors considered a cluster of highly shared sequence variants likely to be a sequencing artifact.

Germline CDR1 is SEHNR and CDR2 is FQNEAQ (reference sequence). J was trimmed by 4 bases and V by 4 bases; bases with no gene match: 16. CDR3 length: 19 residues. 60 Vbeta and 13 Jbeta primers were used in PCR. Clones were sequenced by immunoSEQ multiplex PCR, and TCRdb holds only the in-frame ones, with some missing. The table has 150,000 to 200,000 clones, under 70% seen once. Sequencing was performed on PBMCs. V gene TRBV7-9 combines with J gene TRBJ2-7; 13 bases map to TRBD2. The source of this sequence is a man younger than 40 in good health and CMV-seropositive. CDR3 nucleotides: TGTGCCAGCAGCTACCCCGGGTGGGGACTAGCGGGAAACGCATACGAGCAGTACTTC. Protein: CASSYPGWGLAGNAYEQYF.